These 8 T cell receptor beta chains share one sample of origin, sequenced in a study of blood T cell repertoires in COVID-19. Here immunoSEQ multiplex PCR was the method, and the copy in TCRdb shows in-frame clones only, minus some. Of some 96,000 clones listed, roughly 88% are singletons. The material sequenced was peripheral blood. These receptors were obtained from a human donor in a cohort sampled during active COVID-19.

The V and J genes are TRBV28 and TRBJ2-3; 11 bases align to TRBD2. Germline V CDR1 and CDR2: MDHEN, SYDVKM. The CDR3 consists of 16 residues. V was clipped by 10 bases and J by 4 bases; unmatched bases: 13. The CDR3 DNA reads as TGTGCCATCTCCATTAGCGGGAGGGCCTCGGCAGATACGCAGTATTTT. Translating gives CAISISGRASADTQYF.

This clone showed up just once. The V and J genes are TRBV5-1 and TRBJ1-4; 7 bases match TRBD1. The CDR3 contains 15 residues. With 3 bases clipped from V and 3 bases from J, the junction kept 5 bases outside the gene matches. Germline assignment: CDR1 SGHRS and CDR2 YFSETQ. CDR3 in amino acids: CASSSTGSANEKLFF. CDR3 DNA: TGCGCCAGCAGCTCGACAGGGTCCGCTAATGAAAAACTGTTTTTT.

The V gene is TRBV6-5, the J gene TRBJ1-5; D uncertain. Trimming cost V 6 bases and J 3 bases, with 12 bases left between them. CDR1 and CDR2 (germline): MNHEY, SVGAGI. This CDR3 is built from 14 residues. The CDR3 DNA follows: TGTGCCAGCAGACGGAACAGCCTCAATCAGCCCCAGCATTTT. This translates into CASRRNSLNQPQHF.

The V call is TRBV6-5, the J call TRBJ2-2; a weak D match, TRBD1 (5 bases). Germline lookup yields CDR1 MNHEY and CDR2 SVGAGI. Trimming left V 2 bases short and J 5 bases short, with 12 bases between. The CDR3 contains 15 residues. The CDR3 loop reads CASSYEFRATGELFF. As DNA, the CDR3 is TGTGCCAGCAGTTACGAATTCAGGGCGACCGGGGAGCTGTTTTTT.

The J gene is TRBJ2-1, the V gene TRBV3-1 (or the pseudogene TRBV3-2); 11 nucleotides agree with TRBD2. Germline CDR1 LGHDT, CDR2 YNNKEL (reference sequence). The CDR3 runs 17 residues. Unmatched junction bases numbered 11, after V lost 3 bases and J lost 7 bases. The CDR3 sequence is CASSHITSGRGANEQFF. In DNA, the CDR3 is TGTGCCAGCAGCCACATAACTAGCGGGAGAGGGGCTAATGAGCAGTTCTTC.

CDR3 in DNA: TGTGCCAGCACCCCCCTGGGGGGTCGGCCTGGGGCCAACGTCCTGACTTTC. This gives the protein CASTPLGGRPGANVLTF. The chain couples TRBV28 to TRBJ2-6; D may be TRBD2 (6 bases). This CDR3 is 17 amino acids long. V was trimmed by 7 bases and J by 2 bases, leaving 18 bases between them. The germline V gene has CDR1 MDHEN and CDR2 SYDVKM. Drawing the rest from reference TRBV28 and TRBJ2-6, the complete variable domain is DVKVTQSSRYLVKRTGEKVFLECVQDMDHENMFWYRQDPGLGLRLIYFSYDVKMKEKGDIPEGYSVSREKKERFSLILESASTNQTSMYLCASTPLGGRPGANVLTFGAGSRLTVL.

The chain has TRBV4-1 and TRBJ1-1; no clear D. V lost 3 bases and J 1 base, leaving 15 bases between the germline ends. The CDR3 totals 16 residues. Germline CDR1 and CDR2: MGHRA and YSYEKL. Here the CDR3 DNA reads TGCGCCAGCAGCCACCATTTGCGGAATTCGAACACTGAAGCTTTCTTT. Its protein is CASSHHLRNSNTEAFF.

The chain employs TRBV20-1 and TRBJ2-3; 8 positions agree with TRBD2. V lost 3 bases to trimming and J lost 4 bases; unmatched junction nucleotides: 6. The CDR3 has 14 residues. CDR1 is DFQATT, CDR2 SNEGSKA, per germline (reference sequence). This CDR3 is CSASPGGPPDTQYF. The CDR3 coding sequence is TGCAGTGCTAGTCCGGGAGGGCCGCCAGATACGCAGTATTTT.